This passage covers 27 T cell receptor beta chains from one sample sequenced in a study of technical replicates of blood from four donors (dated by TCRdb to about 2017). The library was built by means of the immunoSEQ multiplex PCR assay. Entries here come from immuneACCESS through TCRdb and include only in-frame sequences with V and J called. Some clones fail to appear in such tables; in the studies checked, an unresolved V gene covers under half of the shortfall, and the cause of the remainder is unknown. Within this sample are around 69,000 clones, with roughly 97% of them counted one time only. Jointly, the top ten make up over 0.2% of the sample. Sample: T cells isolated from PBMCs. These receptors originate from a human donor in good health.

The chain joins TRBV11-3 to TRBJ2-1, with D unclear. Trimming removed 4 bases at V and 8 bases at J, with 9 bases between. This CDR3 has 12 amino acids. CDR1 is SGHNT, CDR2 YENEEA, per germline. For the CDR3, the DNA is TGTGCCAGCAGCTCGTTTCCCCATGAGCAGTTCTTC. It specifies CASSSFPHEQFF.

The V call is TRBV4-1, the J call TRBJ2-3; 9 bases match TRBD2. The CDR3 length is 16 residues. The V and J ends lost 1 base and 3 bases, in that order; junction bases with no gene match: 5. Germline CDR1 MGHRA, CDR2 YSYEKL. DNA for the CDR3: TGCGCCAGCAGCCAAGTGCTAGCGGGAAGGACAGATACGCAGTATTTT. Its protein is CASSQVLAGRTDTQYF.

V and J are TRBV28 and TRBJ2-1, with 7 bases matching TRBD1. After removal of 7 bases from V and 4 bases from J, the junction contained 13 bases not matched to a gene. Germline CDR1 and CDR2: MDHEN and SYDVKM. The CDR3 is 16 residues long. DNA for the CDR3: TGTGCCAGCACAATAGGGGGCGGCTTACCGTACAATGAGCAGTTCTTC. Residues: CASTIGGGLPYNEQFF.

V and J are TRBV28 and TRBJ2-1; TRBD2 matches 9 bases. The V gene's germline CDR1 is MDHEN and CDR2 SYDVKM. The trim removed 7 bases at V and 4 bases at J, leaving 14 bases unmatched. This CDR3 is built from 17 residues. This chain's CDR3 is CASTSGLRLAVYNEQFF. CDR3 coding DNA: TGTGCCAGCACCTCAGGCCTCAGACTAGCGGTATACAATGAGCAGTTCTTC.

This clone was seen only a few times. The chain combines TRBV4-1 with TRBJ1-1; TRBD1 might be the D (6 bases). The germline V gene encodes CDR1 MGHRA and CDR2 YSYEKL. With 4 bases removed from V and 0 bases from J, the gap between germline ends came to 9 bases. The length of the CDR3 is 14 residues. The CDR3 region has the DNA TGCGCCAGCAGCCTAGGGACACTGAACACTGAAGCTTTCTTT. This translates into CASSLGTLNTEAFF.

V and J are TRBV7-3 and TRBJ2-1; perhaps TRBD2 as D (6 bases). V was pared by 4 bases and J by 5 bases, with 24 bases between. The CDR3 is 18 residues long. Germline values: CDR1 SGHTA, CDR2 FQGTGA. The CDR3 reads CASSSHAGLPSPDNEQFF. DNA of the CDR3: TGTGCCAGCAGCTCCCACGCCGGACTACCCTCCCCCGACAATGAGCAGTTCTTC.

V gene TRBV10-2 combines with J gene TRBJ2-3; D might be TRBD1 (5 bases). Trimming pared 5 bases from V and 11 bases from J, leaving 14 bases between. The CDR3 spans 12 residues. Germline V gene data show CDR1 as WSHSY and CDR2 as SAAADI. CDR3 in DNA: TGCGCCAGCAGTATAGGACATTTCGGGCAGTATTTT. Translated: CASSIGHFGQYF.

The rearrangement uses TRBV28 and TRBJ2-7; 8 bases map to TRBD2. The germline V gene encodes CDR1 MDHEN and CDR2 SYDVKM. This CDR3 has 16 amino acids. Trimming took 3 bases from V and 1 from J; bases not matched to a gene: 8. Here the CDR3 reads CASSFSASGSSYEQYF. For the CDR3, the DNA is TGTGCCAGCAGTTTTTCGGCAAGCGGGAGTTCCTACGAGCAGTACTTC.

This CDR3 is CASSLLQGGAYEQYF. CDR3 bases: TGCGCCAGCAGCTTGCTGCAGGGTGGGGCCTACGAGCAGTACTTC. The V and J genes are TRBV5-1 and TRBJ2-7; D is possibly TRBD1 (5 bases). The CDR3 sequence is 15 residues long. The germline CDR1 and CDR2 sequences are SGHRS and YFSETQ. V was pared by 1 base and J by 2 bases, with 13 bases between.

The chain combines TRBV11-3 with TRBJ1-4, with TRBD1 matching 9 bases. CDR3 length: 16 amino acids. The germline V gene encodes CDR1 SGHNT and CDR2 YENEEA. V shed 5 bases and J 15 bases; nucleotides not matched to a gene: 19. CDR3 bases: TGTGCCAGCAGCGTTCAATCCGGGACAGGGTACGGAAGGGTGTTTTTT. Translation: CASSVQSGTGYGRVFF. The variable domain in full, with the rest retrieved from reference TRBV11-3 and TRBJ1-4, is EAGVVQSPRYKIIEKKQPVAFWCNPISGHNTLYWYLQNLGQGPELLIRYENEEAVDDSQLPKDRFSAERLKGVDSTLKIQPAELGDSAVYLCASSVQSGTGYGRVFFGSGTQLSVL.

Written as DNA, the CDR3 is TGTGCCAGCAGTCCCAGGGGTATCAACTATGGCTACACCTTC. Protein product: CASSPRGINYGYTF. The rearrangement uses TRBV6-5 and TRBJ1-2, with D maybe TRBD1 (6 bases). The CDR3 covers 14 residues. The V end lost 5 bases, the J end lost 2 bases, and 12 bases lay between the germline ends. The germline gives CDR1 MNHEY, CDR2 SVGAGI.

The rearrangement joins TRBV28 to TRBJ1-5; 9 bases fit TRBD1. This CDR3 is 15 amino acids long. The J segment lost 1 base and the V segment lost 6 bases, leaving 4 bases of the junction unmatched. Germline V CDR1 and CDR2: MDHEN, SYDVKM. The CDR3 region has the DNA TGTGCCAGCAGACGGACAGGGGAGAGCAATCAGCCCCAGCATTTT. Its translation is CASRRTGESNQPQHF.

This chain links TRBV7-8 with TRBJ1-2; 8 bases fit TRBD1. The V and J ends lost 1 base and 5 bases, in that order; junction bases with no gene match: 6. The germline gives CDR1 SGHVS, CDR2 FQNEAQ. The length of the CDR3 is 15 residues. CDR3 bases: TGTGCCAGCAGCTTAGGAATCCGGACAGGGTATGGCTACACCTTC. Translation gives CASSLGIRTGYGYTF.

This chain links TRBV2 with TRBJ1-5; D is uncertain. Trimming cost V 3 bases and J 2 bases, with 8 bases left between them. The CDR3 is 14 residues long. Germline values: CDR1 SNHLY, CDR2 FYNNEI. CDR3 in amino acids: CASSEGLRNQPQHF. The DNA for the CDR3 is TGTGCCAGCAGTGAGGGCTTACGCAATCAGCCCCAGCATTTT.

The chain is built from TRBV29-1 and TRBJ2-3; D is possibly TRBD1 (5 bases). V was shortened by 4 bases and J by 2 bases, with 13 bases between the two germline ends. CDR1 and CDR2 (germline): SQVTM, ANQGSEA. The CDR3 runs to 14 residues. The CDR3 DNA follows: TGCAGCGTTGGATCAGGGATCAACACAGATACGCAGTATTTT. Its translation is CSVGSGINTDTQYF.

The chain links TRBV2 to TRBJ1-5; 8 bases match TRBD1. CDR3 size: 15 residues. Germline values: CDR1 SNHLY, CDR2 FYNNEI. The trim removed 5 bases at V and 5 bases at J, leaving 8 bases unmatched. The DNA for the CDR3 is TGTGCCAGCAGTAGCCGGGACAGGTCCTATCAGCCCCAGCATTTT. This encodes CASSSRDRSYQPQHF.

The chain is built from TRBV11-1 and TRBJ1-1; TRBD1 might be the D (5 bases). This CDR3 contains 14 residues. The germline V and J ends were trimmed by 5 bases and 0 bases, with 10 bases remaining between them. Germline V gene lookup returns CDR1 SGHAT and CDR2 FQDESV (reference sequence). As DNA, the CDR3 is TGTGCCAGCAGCCAAGGACAAATGAACACTGAAGCTTTCTTT. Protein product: CASSQGQMNTEAFF. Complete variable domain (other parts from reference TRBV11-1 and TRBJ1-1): EAEVAQSPRYKITEKSQAVAFWCDPISGHATLYWYRQILGQGPELLVQFQDESVVDDSQLPKDRFSAERLKGVDSTLKIQPAELGDSAMYLCASSQGQMNTEAFFGQGTRLTVV.

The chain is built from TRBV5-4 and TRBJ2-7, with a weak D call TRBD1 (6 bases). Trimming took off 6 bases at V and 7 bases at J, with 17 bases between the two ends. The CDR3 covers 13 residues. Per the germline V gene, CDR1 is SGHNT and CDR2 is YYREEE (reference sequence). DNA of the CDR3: TGTGCCAGCACCATCGACCCCCAGGGGGAGCAGTACTTC. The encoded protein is CASTIDPQGEQYF.

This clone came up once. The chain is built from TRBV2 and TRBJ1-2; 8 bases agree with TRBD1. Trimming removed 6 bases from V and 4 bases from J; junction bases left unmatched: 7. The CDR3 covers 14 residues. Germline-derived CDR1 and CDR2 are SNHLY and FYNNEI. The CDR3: CASRAGGAGYGYTF. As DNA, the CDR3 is TGTGCCAGCAGAGCAGGGGGCGCGGGCTATGGCTACACCTTC. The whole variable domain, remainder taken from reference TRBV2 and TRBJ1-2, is EPEVTQTPSHQVTQMGQEVILRCVPISNHLYFYWYRQILGQKVEFLVSFYNNEISEKSEIFDDQFSVERPDGSNFTLKIRSTKLEDSAMYFCASRAGGAGYGYTFGSGTRLTVV.

In DNA, the CDR3 is TGCGCCAGCAGCGAGCAGGGGGCAACCGGGGAGCTGTTTTTT. Protein: CASSEQGATGELFF. The V call is TRBV10-1, the J call TRBJ2-2; 8 nucleotides align to TRBD1. The CDR3 sequence is 14 residues long. CDR1 WNHNN and CDR2 SYGVQD come from the germline V gene (reference sequence). Trimming took 6 bases from V and 5 from J; bases not matched to a gene: 5.

In DNA form, the CDR3 reads TGTGCCAGCGGGGGGACTAGCAGGGATGAGCAGTTCTTC. Amino acid sequence: CASGGTSRDEQFF. The chain links TRBV9 to TRBJ2-1, with 9 bases that match TRBD2. The V gene end was trimmed by 7 bases and the J gene end by 8 bases; junction bases not matched to a gene: 7. CDR1 and CDR2 from the germline V gene are SGDLS and YYNGEE. This CDR3 comprises 13 residues.

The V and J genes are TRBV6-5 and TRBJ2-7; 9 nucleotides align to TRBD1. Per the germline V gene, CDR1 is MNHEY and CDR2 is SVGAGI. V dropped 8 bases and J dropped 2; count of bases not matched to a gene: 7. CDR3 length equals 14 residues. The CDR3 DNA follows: TGTGCCAGCGGGACAGGGCAGGGGGCCTACGAGCAGTACTTC. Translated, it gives CASGTGQGAYEQYF.

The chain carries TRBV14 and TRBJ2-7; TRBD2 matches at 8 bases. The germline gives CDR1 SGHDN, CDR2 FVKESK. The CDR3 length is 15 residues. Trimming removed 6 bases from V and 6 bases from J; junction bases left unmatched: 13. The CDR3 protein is CASSRIGGATGEQYF. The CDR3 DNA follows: TGTGCCAGCAGTCGGATCGGGGGGGCGACGGGCGAGCAGTACTTC.

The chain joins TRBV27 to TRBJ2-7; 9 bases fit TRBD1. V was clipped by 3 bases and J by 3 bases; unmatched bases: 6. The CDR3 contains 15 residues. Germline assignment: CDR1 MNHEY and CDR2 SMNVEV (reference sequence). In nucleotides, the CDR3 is TGTGCCAGCAGTTTTTACGGACAGGGGAACTACGAGCAGTACTTC. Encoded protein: CASSFYGQGNYEQYF.

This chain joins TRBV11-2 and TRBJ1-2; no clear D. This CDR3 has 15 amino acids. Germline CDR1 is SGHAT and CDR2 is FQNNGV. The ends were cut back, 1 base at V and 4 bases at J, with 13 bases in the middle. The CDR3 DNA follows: TGTGCCAGCAGCTTAGGCGACCTGGCGGCCTATGGCTACACCTTC. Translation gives CASSLGDLAAYGYTF.

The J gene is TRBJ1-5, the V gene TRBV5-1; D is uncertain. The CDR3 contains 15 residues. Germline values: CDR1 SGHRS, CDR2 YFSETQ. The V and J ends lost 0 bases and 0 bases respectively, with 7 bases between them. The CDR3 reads CASSLAPNSNQPQHF. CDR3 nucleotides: TGCGCCAGCAGCTTGGCCCCAAATAGCAATCAGCCCCAGCATTTT.

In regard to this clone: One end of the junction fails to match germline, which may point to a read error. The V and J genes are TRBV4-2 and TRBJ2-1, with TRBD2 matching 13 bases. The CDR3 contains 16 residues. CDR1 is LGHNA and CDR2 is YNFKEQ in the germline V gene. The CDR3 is CAGSQGTSGDYNEQFF. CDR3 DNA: TGTGCCGGCAGCCAAGGGACTAGCGGGGACTACAATGAGCAGTTCTTC.